This TCR beta chain was observed in a study of shared clonotypes between healthy human individuals. Per the original methods: In the immunoSEQ data, sequences were junction-only and lacked quality scores, so filtering differed. The repertoire was sequenced with immunoSEQ multiplex PCR; TCRdb's copy has only in-frame clones and lacks some. V, J and clone size were drawn from that table, and D and trimming were deduced from the DNA. The sample contains about 870,000 clones, approximately 92% of which appear only once. CD45RO negativity and positive selection for CCR7 defined naive CD8 cells, a population that excluded terminally differentiated effector memory CD45RA+ cells. Donors were healthy HIV-negative adults without recent acute infections or vaccinations. The sequenced sample was naive CD8+ T cells sorted from blood. This sequence was found in a man aged 30 to 45 in good health.

The CDR3 reads CASSLPPSLTDTQYF. The CDR3 nucleotides are TGTGCCAGCAGCCTCCCACCTAGTCTCACAGATACGCAGTATTTT. The genes are TRBV7-9 and TRBJ2-3; D uncertain. CDR3 length: 15 residues. Trimming took 5 bases from V and 2 from J, leaving 14 bases between them. Germline loops: CDR1 SEHNR, CDR2 FQNEAQ (reference sequence).